The 28 T cell receptor beta chains presented below share a single source sample, sequenced in a study of CD8 T cell repertoires and HIV-1 epitope variants. Generated by immunoSEQ multiplex PCR, the TCRdb table keeps only in-frame clones and is missing some. The sample shows under 100,000 clones, over 70% of them seen only once. Sequencing was done on a sample of uncultured baseline CD8+ T cells from peripheral blood mononuclear cells (PBMCs). These receptors were obtained from a male donor with HIV.

This chain connects TRBV27 to TRBJ1-2; the D is unclear. The CDR3 is 15 residues long. Between the trimmed V and J ends, which lost 0 bases and 3 bases, there was a span of 11 bases. Per the germline V gene, CDR1 is MNHEY and CDR2 is SMNVEV (reference sequence). The CDR3 is CASSLSPASDYGYTF. In DNA form, the CDR3 reads TGTGCCAGCAGTTTATCCCCGGCGTCGGACTATGGCTACACCTTC.

There are a few counts of this clone. The V call is TRBV7-9, the J call TRBJ2-1; D ambiguous. Germline V lookup: CDR1 SEHNR, CDR2 FQNEAQ (reference sequence). The CDR3 has 13 amino acids. Trimming took off 1 base at V and 8 bases at J, with 9 bases between the two ends. Here the CDR3 DNA reads TGTGCCAGCAGCTTAGTCTCTAGGCATGAGCAGTTCTTC. It codes for CASSLVSRHEQFF.

V and J are TRBV25-1 and TRBJ2-3; TRBD1 matches 9 bases. The junction had 4 bases not matched to a gene; V was cut back by 3 bases and J by 3 bases. Germline CDR1 reads MGHDK; CDR2 reads SYGVNS. The CDR3 extends over 15 amino acids. Here the CDR3 DNA reads TGTGCCAGCAGTGACCGACAGGGGGTAACAGATACGCAGTATTTT. Translated: CASSDRQGVTDTQYF.

V usage is TRBV6-5 and J usage is TRBJ2-5; TRBD1 aligns across 10 bases. CDR1 and CDR2 (germline): MNHEY, SVGAGI. The J segment lost 4 bases and the V segment lost 6 bases, leaving 2 bases of the junction unmatched. This CDR3 is 13 amino acids long. The CDR3 bases are TGTGCCAGCAGGACAGGGGGCGCAGAGACCCAGTACTTC. It translates to CASRTGGAETQYF.

The chain combines TRBV19 with TRBJ2-7; TRBD1 matches 10 bases. The CDR3 loop spans 15 amino acids. Trimming took 1 base from V and 2 from J; bases not matched to a gene: 2. Germline loops: CDR1 LNHDA, CDR2 SQIVND (reference sequence). The CDR3 region has the DNA TGTGCCAGTAGTATAGGCGGGACAGGGGCCTACGAGCAGTACTTC. Protein product: CASSIGGTGAYEQYF.

J is TRBJ2-6 and V is TRBV28; D gene uncertain. This CDR3 has 16 residues. V lost 9 bases to trimming and J lost 0 bases, with 15 bases between them. CDR1 and CDR2 (germline): MDHEN, SYDVKM. Here the CDR3 reads CASAGRSLSGANVLTF. DNA for the CDR3: TGTGCCAGTGCCGGACGGTCTCTCTCTGGGGCCAACGTCCTGACTTTC.

V is TRBV7-9 and J is TRBJ2-3; perhaps D is TRBD1 or TRBD2 (5 bases each). V was cut by 7 bases and J by 3 bases, with 14 bases left in between. The CDR3 runs to 14 residues. Looked up from germline, CDR1 is SEHNR and CDR2 is FQNEAQ (reference sequence). CDR3 coding DNA: TGTGCCAGCACTCTCAGGGAGACGACAGATACGCAGTATTTT. Translating gives CASTLRETTDTQYF. Looking up the rest from reference TRBV7-9 and TRBJ2-3 gives the full variable domain: DTGVSQNPRHKITKRGQNVTFRCDPISEHNRLYWYRQTLGQGPEFLTYFQNEAQLEKSRLLSDRFSAERPKGSFSTLEIQRTEQGDSAMYLCASTLRETTDTQYFGPGTRLTVL.

The CDR3 sequence is CASSVGGEQFF. The CDR3 nucleotides read TGTGCCAGCAGCGTAGGAGGCGAGCAGTTCTTC. This chain joins TRBV9 and TRBJ2-1; no clear D gene. The CDR3 spans 11 residues. Between the trimmed V and J ends, which lost 0 bases and 10 bases, there was a span of 5 bases. The V gene's germline CDR1 is SGDLS and CDR2 YYNGEE.

This chain connects TRBV2 to TRBJ2-7; weak D call: TRBD2 (5 bases). V shed 11 bases and J shed 5 bases, with 22 bases lying between them. The CDR3 runs to 14 residues. Germline-derived CDR1 and CDR2 are SNHLY and FYNNEI. CDR3 nucleotides: TGTGCCGGAAGACTAACAACTTCATCCCACGAGCAGTACTTC. Its translation is CAGRLTTSSHEQYF.

The V gene is TRBV18, the J gene TRBJ2-5; TRBD2 agrees at 13 bases. There are 16 residues in the CDR3. V dropped 5 bases and J dropped 4; count of bases not matched to a gene: 7. Germline-derived CDR1 and CDR2 are KGHSH and LQKENI. The CDR3 region has the DNA TGTGCCAGCTCATCGGGACTAGCGGGAATTGGAGAGACCCAGTACTTC. Translation: CASSSGLAGIGETQYF.

The rearrangement links TRBV4-3 to TRBJ1-2; 10 nucleotides match TRBD1. V dropped 1 base and J dropped 6; count of bases not matched to a gene: 5. The CDR3 is 15 residues long. The germline V gene has CDR1 LGHNA and CDR2 YSLEER. This CDR3 reads CASSQGRGTGDGYTF. The CDR3 DNA follows: TGCGCCAGCAGCCAAGGCCGGGGGACAGGGGATGGCTACACCTTC.

Here the CDR3 reads CASRFTEAQPQHF. The CDR3, as DNA: TGCGCCAGCAGATTCACTGAGGCTCAGCCCCAGCATTTT. V and J are TRBV10-2 and TRBJ1-5; D remains unclear. From germline, CDR1 is WSHSY and CDR2 SAAADI. Trimming took off 6 bases at V and 6 bases at J, with 12 bases between the two ends. The CDR3 has 13 residues.

This clone occurred a few times. The chain uses TRBV6-4 and TRBJ2-1, with 9 bases identical to TRBD1. The CDR3 covers 15 residues. The germline CDR1 and CDR2 sequences are MRHNA and SNTAGT. Trimming took 0 bases from V and 3 from J; bases not matched to a gene: 0. CDR3 amino acids: CASSDSTGGYNEQFF. The DNA for the CDR3 is TGTGCCAGCAGTGACTCGACAGGGGGCTACAATGAGCAGTTCTTC.

This sequence joins TRBV9 and TRBJ2-5; TRBD1 matches at 8 bases. Germline V gives CDR1 SGDLS, CDR2 YYNGEE. The CDR3 spans 17 residues. The trim removed 3 bases at V and 0 bases at J, leaving 10 bases unmatched. In DNA form, the CDR3 reads TGTGCCAGCAGCGCAAGACCAGGGGGCCCTTACCAAGAGACCCAGTACTTC. Protein product: CASSARPGGPYQETQYF. The full variable domain, rest sourced from reference TRBV9 and TRBJ2-5, is DSGVTQTPKHLITATGQRVTLRCSPRSGDLSVYWYQQSLDQGLQFLIQYYNGEERAKGNILERFSAQQFPDLHSELNLSSLELGDSALYFCASSARPGGPYQETQYFGPGTRLLVL.

J is TRBJ2-5 and V is TRBV19, with 11 bases matching TRBD1. The CDR3 runs 17 residues. V lost 3 bases, J lost 2 bases, and 8 bases stayed unmatched. Looked up from germline, CDR1 is LNHDA and CDR2 is SQIVND (reference sequence). This CDR3 reads CASSMQWTGGGQETQYF. For the CDR3, the DNA is TGTGCCAGTAGTATGCAGTGGACAGGGGGCGGGCAAGAGACCCAGTACTTC.

The chain recombines TRBV6-6 with TRBJ2-7; possibly TRBD2 for D (6 bases). Trimming stripped 6 bases from V and 0 bases from J, with 12 bases between. The germline V gene has CDR1 MNHNY and CDR2 SVGAGI (reference sequence). The CDR3 is 14 amino acids. The CDR3 bases are TGTGCCAGCAGGTCCTTAGCGGCCTCCTACGAGCAGTACTTC. Translation gives CASRSLAASYEQYF.

This clone was detected a few times. V and J are TRBV19 and TRBJ2-2, with TRBD1 matching 10 bases. This CDR3 is 13 amino acids long. V lost 10 bases, J lost 7 bases, and 6 bases stayed unmatched. Looked up from germline, CDR1 is LNHDA and CDR2 is SQIVND (reference sequence). CDR3 sequence: CATTGQGYGELFF. CDR3 bases: TGTGCCACCACGGGACAGGGGTACGGGGAGCTGTTTTTT.

This chain links TRBV6-6 with TRBJ2-5; 7 nucleotides align to TRBD1. The CDR3 consists of 14 residues. The trim removed 6 bases at V and 5 bases at J, leaving 9 bases unmatched. Per germline, CDR1 MNHNY and CDR2 SVGAGI (reference sequence). The CDR3, as DNA: TGTGCCAGCAGGAGGGTAGGGGGCGCGGAGACCCAGTACTTC. Residues: CASRRVGGAETQYF.

The chain combines TRBV20-1 with TRBJ2-2, with D maybe TRBD2 (6 bases). Germline CDR1 and CDR2: DFQATT and SNEGSKA (reference sequence). The CDR3 runs 11 residues. V was shortened by 7 bases and J by 4 bases, with 7 bases between the two germline ends. The CDR3 region is CSVEGTGELFF. The DNA for the CDR3 is TGCAGTGTGGAGGGCACCGGGGAGCTGTTTTTT.

The chain combines TRBV4-3 with TRBJ2-3, with 8 positions matching TRBD2. Trimming removed 1 base from V and 4 bases from J; junction bases left unmatched: 10. The V gene's germline CDR1 is LGHNA and CDR2 YSLEER. There are 17 residues in the CDR3. The CDR3 reads CASSQAQGSGDPDTQYF. CDR3 in DNA: TGCGCCAGCAGCCAAGCCCAGGGTAGCGGGGATCCAGATACGCAGTATTTT.

This chain uses TRBV9 with TRBJ2-7; unclear D gene. This CDR3 has 14 residues. V lost 4 bases and J lost 1, with 12 bases in between. In germline, CDR1 is SGDLS, CDR2 YYNGEE. Here the CDR3 DNA reads TGTGCCAGCAGCCCTGCAAGTTTGTCCTACGAGCAGTACTTC. It translates to CASSPASLSYEQYF.

The rearrangement uses TRBV7-9 and TRBJ2-7; TRBD1 is a possible D gene (5 bases). Trimming stripped 1 base from V and 5 bases from J, with 12 bases between. The germline V gene has CDR1 SEHNR and CDR2 FQNEAQ (reference sequence). The CDR3 runs 14 residues. The CDR3 DNA reads TGTGCCAGCAGCTTAGGGTCAGGGTCTCACGAGCAGTACTTC. Its translation: CASSLGSGSHEQYF.

V is TRBV28 and J is TRBJ1-2, with a weak D call TRBD1 (6 bases). CDR3 length: 14 amino acids. The V end was cut by 4 bases, the J end by 4 bases, with 13 bases between. In germline, CDR1 is MDHEN, CDR2 SYDVKM. This CDR3 is CASSSGVVSYGYTF. The CDR3 nucleotides read TGTGCCAGCAGTTCAGGGGTGGTATCCTATGGCTACACCTTC.

This sequence joins TRBV27 and TRBJ1-1, with 10 bases fitting TRBD1. V shed 9 bases, J shed 0 bases, and the junction held 10 bases outside the gene matches. CDR3 size: 16 residues. The V gene's germline CDR1 is MNHEY and CDR2 SMNVEV (reference sequence). This CDR3 is CASSGTGAHLNTEAFF. The CDR3 region has the DNA TGTGCCAGTAGTGGGACAGGGGCCCATTTGAACACTGAAGCTTTCTTT.

This chain connects TRBV5-3 to TRBJ2-4; TRBD1 is a possible D gene (5 bases). TRBV5-3 is annotated as an ORF whose role is uncertain. V lost 5 bases, J lost 5 bases, and 11 bases lay in between. The CDR3 loop spans 13 amino acids. CDR3 bases: TGTGCCAGAAGTCGAAAGACAGAAAACATTCAGTACTTC. This gives the protein CARSRKTENIQYF.

The chain carries TRBV7-2 and TRBJ2-5; 7 bases fit TRBD1. Germline-derived CDR1 and CDR2 are SGHTA and FQGNSA. With V trimmed by 3 bases and J by 10 bases, 2 bases remained unmatched. The CDR3 has 11 amino acids. CDR3 in amino acids: CASSFDRDQYF. In DNA, the CDR3 is TGTGCCAGCAGCTTTGACAGGGACCAGTACTTC.

In this sample, this clone turned up a few times. Other DNA sequences within the sample encode an identical CDR3. The gene calls are TRBV7-2 and TRBJ1-5; D might be TRBD1 (6 bases). The CDR3 sequence is 15 residues long. V gave up 1 base and J gave up 5 bases, with 12 bases separating them. Germline V gives CDR1 SGHTA, CDR2 FQGNSA. The CDR3 is CASSLVEGGDQPQHF. CDR3 sequence (DNA): TGTGCCAGCAGCTTAGTCGAAGGGGGAGATCAGCCCCAGCATTTT.

This clone was counted a single time. The genes are TRBV5-1 and TRBJ2-1, with 7 bases lining up with TRBD1. CDR1 and CDR2 (germline): SGHRS, YFSETQ. V lost 4 bases, J lost 0 bases, and 4 bases stayed unmatched. The CDR3 length is 15 residues. CDR3 amino acids: CASSRRQGSYNEQFF. CDR3 nucleotides: TGCGCCAGCAGCCGTCGACAGGGCTCCTACAATGAGCAGTTCTTC.